This T cell receptor beta chain came from a study of cytomegalovirus exposure and HLA in healthy donors. Whole-study context: The roughly 110 validation repertoires were reported in a later analysis to have been generated on the same platform as the approximately 600 first-cohort repertoires.

Produced via immunoSEQ multiplex PCR; TCRdb's table is partial and in-frame only. The repertoire includes about 160,000 clones, 90% to 97% of them detected once, and 0.89% sits in the top ten. This clone was recorded once. Its antigen is currently unknown. The length of the CDR3 is 20 residues. J gave up 1 base and V 3 bases, and 13 bases lay outside the gene matches. The germline CDR1 and CDR2 sequences are SGDLS and YYNGEE. Study-wide findings and caveats: A classifier reportedly called cytomegalovirus status with high sensitivity and specificity.

The specimen was PBMCs. The sequence came from a woman aged 18-29 years in good health and CMV-seronegative. V is TRBV9 and J is TRBJ2-6, with 10 bases lining up with TRBD1. The chain's CDR3 is CASSGDPTGQGISGANVLTF. The CDR3, as DNA: TGTGCCAGCAGCGGAGACCCTACGGGACAGGGGATATCTGGGGCCAACGTCCTGACTTTC.